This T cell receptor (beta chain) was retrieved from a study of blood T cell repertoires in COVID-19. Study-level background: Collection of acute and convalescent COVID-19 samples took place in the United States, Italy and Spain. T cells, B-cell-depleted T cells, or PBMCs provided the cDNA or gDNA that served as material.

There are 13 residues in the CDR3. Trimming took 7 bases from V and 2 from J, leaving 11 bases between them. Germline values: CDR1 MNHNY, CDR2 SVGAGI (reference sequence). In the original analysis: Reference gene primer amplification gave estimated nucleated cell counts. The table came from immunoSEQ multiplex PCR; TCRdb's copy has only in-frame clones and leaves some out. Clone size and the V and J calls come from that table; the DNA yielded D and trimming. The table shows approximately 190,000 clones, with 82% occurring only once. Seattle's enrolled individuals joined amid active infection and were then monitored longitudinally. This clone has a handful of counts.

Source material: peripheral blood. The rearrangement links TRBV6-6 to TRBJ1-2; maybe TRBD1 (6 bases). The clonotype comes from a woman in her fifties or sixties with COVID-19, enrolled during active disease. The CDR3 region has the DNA TGTGCCAGCAATCCCCAGGGGAACTATGGCTACACCTTC. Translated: CASNPQGNYGYTF.